Each of the 12 T cell receptor beta chains below was sequenced from the same sample in a study of T cell responses to AZD1222 COVID-19 vaccine. TCRdb's table, derived via immunoSEQ multiplex PCR, lists solely in-frame clones and lacks some. The table lists fewer than 150,000 clones, approximately 89% of them singletons. The sequenced sample was peripheral blood, obtained 28 days after the second AZD1222 dose. Every receptor here comes from an adult who received the AZD1222 COVID-19 vaccine.

V usage is TRBV4-2 and J usage is TRBJ2-3; the D gene could be TRBD1 or TRBD2 (5 bases each). Germline V gene sequence: CDR1 LGHNA, CDR2 YNFKEQ. V lost 6 bases and J 0 bases, leaving 16 bases between the germline ends. The CDR3 length is 16 residues. This chain's CDR3 is CASSRTRDGSTDTQYF. The CDR3 DNA is TGTGCCAGCAGTCGCACACGGGACGGAAGCACAGATACGCAGTATTTT.

This clone was seen only once. The genes are TRBV25-1 and TRBJ2-3, with D perhaps matching TRBD2 (7 bases). Per germline, CDR1 MGHDK and CDR2 SYGVNS. V was shortened by 3 bases and J by 2 bases, with 18 bases between the two germline ends. This CDR3 comprises 17 residues. This chain's CDR3 is CASSDPVGGGITDTQYF. The CDR3 DNA follows: TGTGCCAGCAGTGACCCCGTGGGCGGGGGCATCACAGATACGCAGTATTTT.

The chain links TRBV5-1 to TRBJ1-4; D uncertain. The V gene's germline CDR1 is SGHRS and CDR2 YFSETQ. This CDR3 contains 14 residues. V was trimmed by 4 bases and J by 3 bases, leaving 10 bases between them. CDR3 nucleotide sequence: TGCGCCAGCAGCCCGCGTCCGGCTAATGAAAAACTGTTTTTT. Amino acid sequence: CASSPRPANEKLFF.

The genes are TRBV10-3 and TRBJ2-3; tentatively, D is TRBD2 (5 bases). This CDR3 is 13 amino acids long. V was trimmed by 5 bases and J by 6 bases, leaving 12 bases between them. Germline V CDR1 and CDR2: ENHRY, SYGVKD. CDR3 sequence reads: CAISSGPRDTQYF. CDR3 coding DNA: TGTGCCATCAGTAGCGGACCCCGGGATACGCAGTATTTT.

V is TRBV18 and J is TRBJ2-3; D is ambiguous. There are 13 residues in the CDR3. CDR1 is KGHSH, CDR2 LQKENI, per germline. Trimming pared 2 bases from V and 0 bases from J, leaving 3 bases between. CDR3 sequence (DNA): TGTGCCAGCTCACCATCCAGCACAGATACGCAGTATTTT. It is translated as CASSPSSTDTQYF.

The J gene is TRBJ2-7, the V gene TRBV5-4, with 7 bases identical to TRBD1. In germline, CDR1 is SGHNT, CDR2 YYREEE (reference sequence). The CDR3 spans 15 residues. Unmatched junction bases numbered 4, after V lost 0 bases and J lost 1 base. CDR3 in DNA: TGTGCCAGCAGCTTGGAAGGGGGCGAGTCCTACGAGCAGTACTTC. Protein sequence: CASSLEGGESYEQYF.

The chain combines TRBV5-1 with TRBJ2-6, with D possibly matching TRBD2 (6 bases). The germline V and J ends were trimmed by 5 bases and 3 bases, with 12 bases remaining between them. The CDR3 is 15 residues long. CDR1 and CDR2 (germline): SGHRS, YFSETQ. The CDR3 here is CASSRGGVGANVLTF. CDR3 coding DNA: TGCGCCAGCAGTAGAGGAGGGGTTGGGGCCAACGTCCTGACTTTC.

This clone was found once. The CDR3 nucleotides read TGTGCCAGCAGGATGACGGGAAAATATGGCTACACCTTC. Its translation: CASRMTGKYGYTF. The chain joins TRBV12-3 or TRBV12-4 to TRBJ1-2; no definite D call. V lost 6 bases, J lost 5 bases, and 13 bases lay in between. The CDR3 runs to 13 residues.

The J gene is TRBJ1-1, the V gene TRBV9; D is unresolved. Trimming took 0 bases from V and 3 from J, leaving 6 bases between them. Germline V CDR1 and CDR2: SGDLS, YYNGEE. This CDR3 spans 13 amino acids. The CDR3 coding sequence is TGTGCCAGCAGCGTAGCGGTCTACACTGAAGCTTTCTTT. Amino acid sequence: CASSVAVYTEAFF.

The chain links TRBV10-3 to TRBJ1-2, with 9 bases identical to TRBD1. This CDR3 comprises 15 residues. The J segment lost 2 bases and the V segment lost 6 bases, leaving 7 bases of the junction unmatched. The germline CDR1 and CDR2 sequences are ENHRY and SYGVKD. For the CDR3, the DNA is TGTGCCATCAGAGAGACAGGGGGAAACAACTATGGCTACACCTTC. It translates to CAIRETGGNNYGYTF.

The rearrangement joins TRBV6-5 to TRBJ2-7; D unclear. Germline V gene lookup returns CDR1 MNHEY and CDR2 SVGAGI. V lost 7 bases to trimming and J lost 4 bases, with 14 bases between them. This CDR3 region has 13 residues. CDR3 amino acids: CASTYSDGYEQYF. CDR3 DNA: TGTGCCAGCACCTATTCGGACGGGTACGAGCAGTACTTC.

A note on this clone: An end of the junction differs from the germline gene, which may be a read error. Other DNA variants within this sample encode the same CDR3. The V and J genes are TRBV4-1 and TRBJ1-1; 7 bases agree with TRBD1. CDR1 is MGHRA and CDR2 is YSYEKL in the germline V gene. The CDR3 has 13 amino acids. The CDR3 nucleotides are TGCGCCAGCAGCCAAGCCATCGACAGGGAAGCCTTCTTT. Encoded protein: CASSQAIDREAFF.